Listed below are T cell receptor beta chains from one sample, sequenced in a study of blood T cell repertoires in COVID-19. Method: immunoSEQ multiplex PCR; TCRdb's copy keeps in-frame clones and lacks some. The repertoire includes 200,000 to 300,000 clones, around 88% of them detected once, and 3% to 4% sits in the top ten. Sequencing was done on a sample of PBMCs or T cells enriched from blood (not recorded which). The receptors were gathered from a woman aged 35 to 49 with acute COVID-19. Both conserved end residues are part of each CDR3. Each record gives: CDR3 protein, CDR3 DNA, V gene, clone size, J gene, D gene. D genes are given only for firm matches. A clone size is listed for some rows: how often the clone was seen (once, few, many), or a class if it is expanded.

cdr3_aa: CASSFYFDSSGSYEQYF
cdr3_nt: TGTGCCAGCAGCTTTTATTTTGACTCTAGCGGGAGTTACGAGCAGTACTTC
v_call: TRBV5-8
clone_size: -
j_call: TRBJ2-7
d_call: TRBD2

cdr3_aa: CASRLKESSPLHF
cdr3_nt: TGTGCCAGCAGGCTCAAGGAGAGTTCACCCCTCCACTTT
v_call: TRBV3-1/TRBV3-2
clone_size: -
j_call: TRBJ1-6
d_call: -

cdr3_aa: CASSYSGSDYGYTF
cdr3_nt: TGTGCCAGCAGTTACTCGGGCAGTGACTATGGCTACACCTTC
v_call: TRBV6-5
clone_size: once
j_call: TRBJ1-2
d_call: -

cdr3_aa: CASSPPNGYTF
cdr3_nt: TGTGCCAGCAGCCCTCCTAATGGCTACACCTTC
v_call: TRBV3-1/TRBV3-2
clone_size: -
j_call: TRBJ1-2
d_call: -

cdr3_aa: CASSLPSGRATDTQYF
cdr3_nt: TGTGCCAGCAGCCTTCCTAGCGGGAGGGCAACAGATACGCAGTATTTT
v_call: TRBV5-4
clone_size: -
j_call: TRBJ2-3
d_call: TRBD2

cdr3_aa: CASSLAGGRTEAFF
cdr3_nt: TGTGCCAGCAGCTTAGCAGGGGGTAGAACTGAAGCTTTCTTT
v_call: TRBV11-2
clone_size: -
j_call: TRBJ1-1
d_call: TRBD1

cdr3_aa: CASSLVVSGIDEQYF
cdr3_nt: TGTGCCAGCAGCTTAGTGGTTAGCGGGATCGACGAGCAGTACTTC
v_call: TRBV7-2
clone_size: -
j_call: TRBJ2-7
d_call: TRBD2

cdr3_aa: CAISLLAEYNEQFF
cdr3_nt: TGTGCCATCAGCCTACTAGCGGAATACAATGAGCAGTTCTTC
v_call: TRBV10-3
clone_size: -
j_call: TRBJ2-1
d_call: TRBD2

cdr3_aa: CASSSTWTSGDTRDNEQFF
cdr3_nt: TGTGCCAGCAGCTCGACATGGACTAGCGGTGATACCCGGGACAATGAGCAGTTCTTC
v_call: TRBV11-3
clone_size: -
j_call: TRBJ2-1
d_call: TRBD2

cdr3_aa: CATSDYERESHTGELFF
cdr3_nt: TGTGCCACCAGTGATTACGAGCGGGAGTCCCACACCGGGGAGCTGTTTTTT
v_call: TRBV24-1
clone_size: once
j_call: TRBJ2-2
d_call: TRBD2

cdr3_aa: CAISETPTGSVNNEQFF
cdr3_nt: TGTGCCATCAGTGAGACCCCGACAGGATCTGTTAACAATGAGCAGTTCTTC
v_call: TRBV10-3
clone_size: -
j_call: TRBJ2-1
d_call: -